This is a list of T cell receptor beta chains from one sample in a study of blood T cells in healthy people across ages. One entry per CDR3 protein, called by TCRdb with MiXCR from the 5' RACE reads. The sample lists hundreds of thousands of distinct CDR3 sequences, nearly 25% seen once, with roughly 9.4% in the top ten. The same data also contributed to another study, on T cells of mothers and their children.

The sample consisted of blood. These TCRs come from a boy younger than 18 in good health. Both conserved end residues are part of each CDR3. A D gene is named only where the DNA matches it firmly. A row's size may be missing; if present it is once, few, many or a size class.

. | few | TRBJ1-4 | TRBV6-5 | CASSYSAAGPANEKLFF | TGCGCCAGCAGTTACTCCGCCGCGGGGCCAGCTAATGAAAAACTGTTTTTT
TRBD2 | many | TRBJ2-5 | TRBV29-1 | CSAVLFERGWTETQYF | TGCAGCGCGGTGCTTTTTGAGCGGGGTTGGACGGAGACCCAGTACTTC
. | . | TRBJ2-7 | TRBV7-6 | CASSSGTSNYEQYF | TGTGCCAGCAGCTCCGGGACTTCGAACTACGAGCAGTACTTC
. | . | TRBJ2-1 | TRBV28 | CASRSIYNEQFF | TGTGCCAGCAGATCCATTTACAATGAGCAGTTCTTC
. | . | TRBJ2-1 | TRBV21-1 | CASSKALEGGGSYNEQFF | TGTGCCAGCAGCAAGGCCCTTGAAGGGGGGGGCTCCTACAATGAGCAGTTCTTC
TRBD2 | . | TRBJ2-1 | TRBV28 | CASTPGVLAGLNEQFF | TGTGCCAGCACCCCAGGTGTTCTAGCGGGCCTCAATGAGCAGTTCTTC
. | . | TRBJ2-5 | TRBV15 | CATSRGISGRQETQYF | TGTGCCACCAGCAGAGGAATTAGCGGCCGTCAAGAGACCCAGTACTTC
. | . | TRBJ2-1 | TRBV7-2 | CASSFQQRITYNEQFF | TGTGCCAGCAGCTTTCAGCAGCGGATAACCTACAATGAGCAGTTCTTC
TRBD2 | few | TRBJ2-7 | TRBV27 | CASSHGTSGRAYEQYF | TGTGCCAGCAGTCACGGGACTAGCGGGAGGGCTTACGAGCAGTACTTC
TRBD1 | . | TRBJ1-2 | TRBV6-5 | CASSRLDRGRNYGYTF | TGTGCCAGCAGCCGCCTCGACAGGGGGCGGAACTATGGCTACACCTTC
. | . | TRBJ2-7 | TRBV20-1 | CSASPGLAYEQYF | TGCAGTGCTAGTCCCGGCCTAGCGTACGAGCAGTACTTC
TRBD1 | few | TRBJ1-1 | TRBV20-1 | CSTRRTGVMNTEAFF | TGCAGTACTAGACGGACAGGGGTGATGAACACTGAAGCTTTCTTT
. | few | TRBJ2-4 | TRBV11-2 | CASSPRGNIQYF | TGTGCCAGCAGCCCCAGGGGAAACATTCAGTACTTC
. | . | TRBJ2-1 | TRBV28 | CASKRGGEANEQFF | TGTGCCAGTAAAAGGGGGGGGGAAGCCAATGAGCAGTTCTTC
TRBD1 | few | TRBJ2-5 | TRBV29-1 | CSVEGQGQETQYF | TGCAGCGTGGAGGGACAGGGGCAAGAGACCCAGTACTTC
TRBD2 | once | TRBJ2-7 | TRBV6-5 | CASSYGSSGDGEQYF | TGTGCCAGCAGTTACGGGTCTAGCGGGGATGGGGAGCAGTACTTC
. | . | TRBJ1-3 | TRBV2 | CATEGPSSGNTIYF | TGTGCCACCGAAGGCCCCAGCTCTGGAAACACCATATATTTT
. | . | TRBJ2-3 | TRBV7-9 | CASRGDGVGTDTQYF | TGTGCCAGCAGAGGAGACGGCGTGGGCACAGATACGCAGTATTTT
TRBD2 | few | TRBJ2-5 | TRBV6-1 | CASRLAGGLRETQYF | TGTGCCAGCAGACTAGCGGGGGGGCTAAGAGAGACCCAGTACTTC
TRBD2 | few | TRBJ2-1 | TRBV7-3 | CASSLLAGGYDEQFF | TGTGCCAGCAGCTTGCTAGCGGGGGGGTACGATGAGCAGTTCTTC
TRBD1 | many | TRBJ2-7 | TRBV14 | CASSRWDRDEQYF | TGTGCCAGCAGCCGGTGGGACAGGGACGAGCAGTACTTC
TRBD2 | few | TRBJ2-3 | TRBV7-2 | CASSDLAGGRGDTQYF | TGTGCCAGCAGCGACCTAGCGGGAGGGCGGGGAGATACGCAGTATTTT
. | . | TRBJ1-4 | TRBV27 | CASSLFGFEKLFF | TGTGCCAGCAGTTTATTCGGTTTTGAAAAACTGTTTTTT
. | . | TRBJ2-5 | TRBV6-5 | CASSYRGHGQETQYF | TGTGCCAGCAGTTACCGAGGACACGGCCAAGAGACCCAGTACTTC
TRBD2 | . | TRBJ2-3 | TRBV7-2 | CASSLVAGADTQYF | TGTGCCAGCAGCTTAGTAGCGGGAGCAGATACGCAGTATTTT
TRBD2 | . | TRBJ2-3 | TRBV30 | CAWSVREADTQYF | TGTGCCTGGAGTGTACGGGAGGCAGATACGCAGTATTTT
TRBD1 | few | TRBJ2-7 | TRBV20-1 | CSARDKGTAISYEQYF | TGCAGTGCTAGAGATAAAGGGACAGCCATCTCCTACGAGCAGTACTTC
. | many | TRBJ2-5 | TRBV27 | CASSPERVVQETQYF | TGTGCCAGCAGTCCGGAACGGGTCGTCCAAGAGACCCAGTACTTC
TRBD1 | few | TRBJ1-1 | TRBV12-3/TRBV12-4 | CASNLDRGRTEAFF | TGTGCCAGCAACCTGGACAGGGGGCGGACTGAAGCTTTCTTT
. | few | TRBJ1-1 | TRBV5-6 | CASSLLRHTEAFF | TGTGCCAGCAGCTTGTTGAGGCACACTGAAGCTTTCTTT
. | few | TRBJ2-3 | TRBV5-1 | CATRGGPSTDTQYF | TGCGCCACTCGAGGGGGTCCATCCACAGATACGCAGTATTTT
. | . | TRBJ1-3 | TRBV7-9 | CASSSPNTDPIYF | TGTGCCAGCAGCTCCCCCAACACCGACCCCATATATTTT
TRBD1 | few | TRBJ2-7 | TRBV2 | CASSVGQGVSEQYF | TGTGCCAGCAGTGTAGGACAGGGCGTTTCCGAGCAGTACTTC
. | few | TRBJ2-2 | TRBV6-2/TRBV6-3 | CASSYSMAGSDTGELFF | TGTGCCAGCAGTTACTCGATGGCAGGATCGGACACCGGGGAGCTGTTTTTT
. | many | TRBJ2-5 | TRBV20-1 | CSARDSEPRQETQYF | TGCAGTGCTAGAGATTCAGAACCGCGCCAAGAGACCCAGTACTTC
TRBD1 | . | TRBJ1-2 | TRBV29-1 | CSVEEGNRGGGYTF | TGCAGCGTTGAAGAAGGGAACAGGGGAGGAGGCTACACCTTC
TRBD1 | . | TRBJ2-7 | TRBV5-1 | CASSYRTGEETLSYEQYF | TGCGCCAGCAGCTACAGGACAGGCGAAGAAACTCTATCCTACGAGCAGTACTTC
TRBD1 | . | TRBJ1-4 | TRBV7-9 | CASSPRTGTEKLFF | TGTGCCAGCAGTCCGAGGACAGGGACCGAAAAACTGTTTTTT
TRBD1 | . | TRBJ1-2 | TRBV12-5 | CASGLVLGQGNYGYTF | TGTGCTAGTGGTTTGGTATTGGGACAGGGGAACTATGGCTACACCTTC
. | . | TRBJ2-7 | TRBV20-1 | CSARDYGEYEQYF | TGCAGTGCTAGAGATTACGGGGAATACGAGCAGTACTTC
. | few | TRBJ2-3 | TRBV10-3 | CAISDTIDRRDTQYF | TGTGCCATCAGTGACACCATTGATCGACGGGATACGCAGTATTTT
. | . | TRBJ2-5 | TRBV12-3/TRBV12-4 | CASSFKLIGTQYF | TGTGCCAGCAGTTTTAAGCTAATCGGGACCCAGTACTTC
. | . | TRBJ2-7 | TRBV12-3/TRBV12-4 | CASSTDGYEQYF | TGTGCCAGCAGTACGGACGGCTACGAGCAGTACTTC
. | few | TRBJ1-5 | TRBV20-1 | CSARDLWGNQPQHF | TGCAGTGCTAGAGATCTGTGGGGGAATCAGCCCCAGCATTTT
TRBD1 | . | TRBJ2-3 | TRBV3-1 | CASSRRTGRSTDTQYF | TGTGCCAGCAGCCGCAGGACAGGGCGCAGCACAGATACGCAGTATTTT
. | few | TRBJ2-3 | TRBV4-1 | CASSQAEGSSTDTQYF | TGCGCCAGCAGCCAAGCGGAGGGGTCCAGCACAGATACGCAGTATTTT
. | many | TRBJ2-5 | TRBV28 | CASSTRRQTQETQYF | TGTGCCAGCAGTACACGACGGCAAACCCAAGAGACCCAGTACTTC
TRBD1 | . | TRBJ1-2 | TRBV6-5 | CARGSGQGNYGYTF | TGTGCCAGGGGTTCGGGACAGGGGAACTATGGCTACACCTTC
. | . | TRBJ2-4 | TRBV12-3/TRBV12-4 | CASSPASVGENIQYF | TGTGCCAGCAGTCCGGCTAGCGTGGGGGAGAACATTCAGTACTTC
TRBD1 | few | TRBJ2-4 | TRBV6-2/TRBV6-3 | CASSSTGGRYF | TGTGCCAGCAGTTCGACAGGGGGGAGGTACTTC
. | few | TRBJ2-1 | TRBV4-3 | CASSQSGPPYNEQFF | TGCGCCAGCAGCCAATCGGGACCCCCATACAATGAGCAGTTCTTC
. | few | TRBJ1-4 | TRBV6-5 | CASSYLFLTGNYEGEKLFF | TGTGCCAGCAGTTACCTTTTCTTAACAGGTAACTACGAAGGTGAAAAACTGTTTTTT
. | few | TRBJ2-5 | TRBV20-1 | CSASPQGGETQYF | TGCAGTGCTAGTCCCCAGGGAGGAGAGACCCAGTACTTC
. | once | TRBJ2-3 | TRBV7-9 | CASSPSTASTDTQYF | TGTGCCAGCAGCCCGTCGACAGCTAGCACAGATACGCAGTATTTT
. | . | TRBJ2-7 | TRBV6-1 | CASRRGLRGGSYEQYF | TGTGCCAGCAGACGAGGACTCAGAGGTGGGTCCTACGAGCAGTACTTC